The present T cell receptor beta chain was sequenced within a study of sequential checkpoint blockade in melanoma. General study findings and limits: In arm A, pretreatment tumor clonality was associated with response.

This clone was recorded a few times. Its antigen is currently unknown. The protocol was immunoSEQ multiplex PCR, while the TCRdb copy is restricted to in-frame clones and leaves out a portion. Among about 9,600 clones listed, approximately 25% were seen once. Treatment noted: randomized to nivolumab then ipilimumab (arm A) or the reverse (arm B). Patients had received no earlier DNA-damaging chemotherapy. Source: tumor tissue (inferred from file names), taken from a patient given nivolumab and ipilimumab in sequence. The clonotype was recovered from a human donor with melanoma.

The CDR3 DNA reads TGTGCCAGCAGCTTATACAGGGGGGGTTCACCCCTCCACTTT. Encoded protein: CASSLYRGGSPLHF. The chain combines TRBV11-3 with TRBJ1-6; 8 bases map to TRBD1. There are 14 residues in the CDR3. With V trimmed by 2 bases and J by 9 bases, 3 bases remained unmatched. CDR1 is SGHNT and CDR2 is YENEEA in the germline V gene.